This TCR beta chain is drawn from a study of radiation and T cells in renal cell carcinoma. Method: immunoSEQ multiplex PCR; TCRdb's copy keeps in-frame clones and lacks some. Among 120,000 or so clones listed, approximately 90% were seen once. The V end lost 3 bases, the J end lost 5 bases, and 20 bases lay between the germline ends. CDR1 and CDR2 (germline): LNHDA, SQIVND (reference sequence). The CDR3 is 16 amino acids. Time point denoted: blood 2 weeks post-SBRT. Stated treatment: 15 Gy SBRT to primary tumor, nephrectomy 4 weeks later. The TCR comes from an older woman with renal cell carcinoma. The input for sequencing was blood, taken from a patient whose treatment included radiotherapy and nephrectomy. The chain combines TRBV19 with TRBJ2-7, with D possibly matching TRBD2 (5 bases). CDR3 residues: CASSIGGQPFKDEQYF. The CDR3 DNA is TGTGCCAGTAGTATCGGAGGCCAACCATTCAAGGACGAGCAGTACTTC.